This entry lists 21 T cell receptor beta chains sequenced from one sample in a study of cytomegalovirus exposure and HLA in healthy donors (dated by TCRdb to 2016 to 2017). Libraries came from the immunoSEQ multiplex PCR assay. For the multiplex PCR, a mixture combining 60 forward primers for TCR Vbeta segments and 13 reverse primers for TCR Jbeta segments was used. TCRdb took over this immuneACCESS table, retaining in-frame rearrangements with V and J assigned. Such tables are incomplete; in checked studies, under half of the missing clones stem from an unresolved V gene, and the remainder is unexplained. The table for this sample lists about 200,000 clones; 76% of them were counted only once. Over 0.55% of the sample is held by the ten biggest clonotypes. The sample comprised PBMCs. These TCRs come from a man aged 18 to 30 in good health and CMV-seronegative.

CDR3 sequence reads: CASSRTSGRLNEQFF. For the CDR3, the DNA is TGTGCCAGCAGCCGGACTAGCGGGAGACTAAATGAGCAGTTCTTC. V and J are TRBV6-5 and TRBJ2-1; 13 nucleotides align to TRBD2. With V trimmed by 6 bases and J by 7 bases, 6 bases remained unmatched. The CDR3 contains 15 residues. Germline V CDR1 and CDR2: MNHEY, SVGAGI.

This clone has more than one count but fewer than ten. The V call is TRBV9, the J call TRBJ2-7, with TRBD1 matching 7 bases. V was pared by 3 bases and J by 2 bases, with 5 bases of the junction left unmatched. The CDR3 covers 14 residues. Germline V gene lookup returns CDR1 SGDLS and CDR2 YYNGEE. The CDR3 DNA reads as TGTGCCAGCAGCGCAAGGGACAGAACCTACGAGCAGTACTTC. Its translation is CASSARDRTYEQYF.

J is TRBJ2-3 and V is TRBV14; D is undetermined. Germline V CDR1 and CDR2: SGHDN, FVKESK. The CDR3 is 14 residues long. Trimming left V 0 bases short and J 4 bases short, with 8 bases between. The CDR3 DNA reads TGTGCCAGCAGCCAAGAAGGCGGCCCAGATACGCAGTATTTT. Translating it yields CASSQEGGPDTQYF. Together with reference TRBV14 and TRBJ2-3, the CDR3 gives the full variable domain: EAGVTQFPSHSVIEKGQTVTLRCDPISGHDNLYWYRRVMGKEIKFLLHFVKESKQDESGMPNNRFLAERTGGTYSTLKVQPAELEDSGVYFCASSQEGGPDTQYFGPGTRLTVL.

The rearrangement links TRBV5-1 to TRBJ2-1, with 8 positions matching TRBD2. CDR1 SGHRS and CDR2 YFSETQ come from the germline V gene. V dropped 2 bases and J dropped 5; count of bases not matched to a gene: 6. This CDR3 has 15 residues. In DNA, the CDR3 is TGCGCCAGCAGCTTCGGCGGGAGGAGAGACAATGAGCAGTTCTTC. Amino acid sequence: CASSFGGRRDNEQFF.

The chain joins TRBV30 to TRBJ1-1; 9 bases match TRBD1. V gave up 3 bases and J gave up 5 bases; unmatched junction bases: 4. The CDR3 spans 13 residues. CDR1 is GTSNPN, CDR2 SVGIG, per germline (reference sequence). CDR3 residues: CAWSRQGGTEAFF. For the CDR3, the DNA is TGTGCCTGGAGCAGACAGGGGGGAACTGAAGCTTTCTTT.

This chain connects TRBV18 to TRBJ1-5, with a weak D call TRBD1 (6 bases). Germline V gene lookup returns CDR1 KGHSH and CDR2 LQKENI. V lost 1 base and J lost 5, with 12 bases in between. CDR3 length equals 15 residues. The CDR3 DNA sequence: TGTGCCAGCTCACCACTAGGTGGGGGCGATCAGCCCCAGCATTTT. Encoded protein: CASSPLGGGDQPQHF. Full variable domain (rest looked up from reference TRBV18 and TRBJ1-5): NAGVMQNPRHLVRRRGQEARLRCSPMKGHSHVYWYRQLPEEGLKFMVYLQKENIIDESGMPKERFSAEFPKEGPSILRIQQVVRGDSAAYFCASSPLGGGDQPQHFGDGTRLSIL.

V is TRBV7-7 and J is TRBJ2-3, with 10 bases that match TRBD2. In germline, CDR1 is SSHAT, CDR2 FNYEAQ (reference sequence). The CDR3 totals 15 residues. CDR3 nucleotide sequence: TGTGCTAGCGGGAGGACTAGCGGACCCACAGATACGCAGTATTTT. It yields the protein CASGRTSGPTDTQYF.

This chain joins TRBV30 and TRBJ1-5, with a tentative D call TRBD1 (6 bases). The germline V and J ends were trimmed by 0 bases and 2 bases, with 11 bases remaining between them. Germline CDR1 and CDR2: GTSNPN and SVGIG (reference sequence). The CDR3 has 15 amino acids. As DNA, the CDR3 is TGTGCCTGGAGTGTACAGGGATCGGGCAATCAGCCCCAGCATTTT. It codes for CAWSVQGSGNQPQHF.

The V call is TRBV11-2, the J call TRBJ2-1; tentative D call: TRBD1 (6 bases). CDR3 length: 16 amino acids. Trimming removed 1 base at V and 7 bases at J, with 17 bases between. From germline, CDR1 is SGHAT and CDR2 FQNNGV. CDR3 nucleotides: TGTGCCAGCAGCTTAGGGGTGGCTTCGCAGGGGAATGAGCAGTTCTTC. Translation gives CASSLGVASQGNEQFF.

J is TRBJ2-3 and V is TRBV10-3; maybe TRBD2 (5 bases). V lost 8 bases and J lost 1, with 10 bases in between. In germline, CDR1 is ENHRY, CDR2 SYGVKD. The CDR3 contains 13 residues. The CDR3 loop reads CAIGRGRTDTQYF. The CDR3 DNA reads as TGTGCCATCGGCCGGGGTCGCACAGATACGCAGTATTTT.

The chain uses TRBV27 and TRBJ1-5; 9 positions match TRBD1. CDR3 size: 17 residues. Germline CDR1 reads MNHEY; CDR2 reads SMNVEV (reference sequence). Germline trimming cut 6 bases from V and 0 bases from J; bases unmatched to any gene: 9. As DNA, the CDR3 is TGTGCCAGCAGGGGAACAGGGGGCACTTATAGCAATCAGCCCCAGCATTTT. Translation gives CASRGTGGTYSNQPQHF.

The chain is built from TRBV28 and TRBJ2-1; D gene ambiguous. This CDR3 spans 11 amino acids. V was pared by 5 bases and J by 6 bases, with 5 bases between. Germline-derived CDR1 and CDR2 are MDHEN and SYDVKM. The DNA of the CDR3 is TGTGCCAGCAGTCTAGGCAATGAGCAGTTCTTC. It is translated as CASSLGNEQFF.

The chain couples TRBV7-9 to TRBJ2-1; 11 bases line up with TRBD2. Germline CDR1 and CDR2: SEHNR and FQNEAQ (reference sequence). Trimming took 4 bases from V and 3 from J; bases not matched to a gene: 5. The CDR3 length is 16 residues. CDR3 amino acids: CASSSRGLADYNEQFF. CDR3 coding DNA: TGTGCCAGCAGCTCCCGGGGACTAGCGGACTACAATGAGCAGTTCTTC.

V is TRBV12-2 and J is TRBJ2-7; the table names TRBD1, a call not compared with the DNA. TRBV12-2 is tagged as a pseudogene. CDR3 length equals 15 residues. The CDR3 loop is CASRYRDRGPQGQYF. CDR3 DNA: TGTGCAAGTCGCTACCGGGACAGGGGCCCCCAAGGGCAGTACTTC.

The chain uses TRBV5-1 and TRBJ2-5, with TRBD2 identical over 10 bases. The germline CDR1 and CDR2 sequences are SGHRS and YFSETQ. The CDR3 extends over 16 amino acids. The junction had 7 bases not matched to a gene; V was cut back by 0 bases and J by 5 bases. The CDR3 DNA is TGCGCCAGCAGCTTGGGGGCTAGCGGGAGTCCCGAGACCCAGTACTTC. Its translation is CASSLGASGSPETQYF.

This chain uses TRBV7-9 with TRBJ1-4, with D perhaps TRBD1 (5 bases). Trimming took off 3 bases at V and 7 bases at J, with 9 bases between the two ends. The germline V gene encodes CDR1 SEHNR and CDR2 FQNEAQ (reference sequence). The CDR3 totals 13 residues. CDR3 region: CASSFGGGEKLFF. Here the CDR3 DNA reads TGTGCCAGCAGCTTTGGGGGGGGTGAAAAACTGTTTTTT.

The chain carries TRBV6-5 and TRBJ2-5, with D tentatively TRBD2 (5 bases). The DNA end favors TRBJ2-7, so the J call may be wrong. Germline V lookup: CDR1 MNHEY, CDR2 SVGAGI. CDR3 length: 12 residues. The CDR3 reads CASTPGGAEQYF. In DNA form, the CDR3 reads TGTGCCAGCACCCCCGGAGGAGCCGAGCAGTACTTC.

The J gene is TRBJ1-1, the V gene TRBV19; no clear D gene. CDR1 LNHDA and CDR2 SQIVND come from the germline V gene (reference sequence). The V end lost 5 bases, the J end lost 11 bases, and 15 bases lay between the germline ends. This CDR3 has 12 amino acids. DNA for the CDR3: TGTGCCAGTAGTTCCATCGGGGTAATCGCTTTCTTT. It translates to CASSSIGVIAFF.

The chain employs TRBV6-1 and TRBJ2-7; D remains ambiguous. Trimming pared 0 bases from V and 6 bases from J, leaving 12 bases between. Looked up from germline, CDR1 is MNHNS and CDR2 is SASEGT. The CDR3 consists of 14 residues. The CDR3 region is CASSEALLGSEQYF. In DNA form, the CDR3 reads TGTGCCAGCAGTGAAGCGCTTCTGGGCTCCGAGCAGTACTTC.

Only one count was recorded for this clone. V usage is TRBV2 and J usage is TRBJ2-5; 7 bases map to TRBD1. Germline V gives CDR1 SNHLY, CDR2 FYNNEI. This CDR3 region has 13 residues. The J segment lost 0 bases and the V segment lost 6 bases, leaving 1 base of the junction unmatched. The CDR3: CASRGQNQETQYF. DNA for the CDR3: TGTGCCAGCAGGGGACAGAACCAAGAGACCCAGTACTTC.

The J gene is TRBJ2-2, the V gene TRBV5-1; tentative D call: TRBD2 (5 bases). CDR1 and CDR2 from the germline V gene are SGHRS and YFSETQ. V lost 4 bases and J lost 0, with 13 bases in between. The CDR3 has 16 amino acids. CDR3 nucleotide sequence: TGCGCCAGCAGCCCGCTGGGAGTGACGAACACCGGGGAGCTGTTTTTT. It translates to CASSPLGVTNTGELFF.